This passage covers 7 T cell receptor beta chains from one sample sequenced in a study of radiotherapy plus CTLA-4 blockade in lung cancer. TCRdb keeps only in-frame clones here, not all; method: immunoSEQ multiplex PCR. Counted here are 90,000 or so clones, less than 90% occurring once; the ten biggest clones make up 0.82%. The specimen comprised peripheral blood, sampled from a patient treated with radiotherapy plus ipilimumab. These receptors originate from a human donor with non-small cell lung cancer who had stable disease on radiotherapy plus ipilimumab.

This chain links TRBV28 with TRBJ2-5; D possibly corresponds to TRBD2 (7 bases). This CDR3 region has 18 residues. From germline, CDR1 is MDHEN and CDR2 SYDVKM. Trimming shortened V by 8 bases and J by 3 bases, and 28 bases separated the two germline ends. In DNA form, the CDR3 reads TGTGCCAGCCCCCCTGCGGGGGCTCGTGGGAGGGTGGAAGAGACCCAGTACTTC. Protein product: CASPPAGARGRVEETQYF. Complete variable domain (other parts from reference TRBV28 and TRBJ2-5): DVKVTQSSRYLVKRTGEKVFLECVQDMDHENMFWYRQDPGLGLRLIYFSYDVKMKEKGDIPEGYSVSREKKERFSLILESASTNQTSMYLCASPPAGARGRVEETQYFGPGTRLLVL.

The V call is TRBV6-1, the J call TRBJ2-5, with D possibly being TRBD2 (5 bases). Looked up from germline, CDR1 is MNHNS and CDR2 is SASEGT. V was cut by 3 bases and J by 2 bases, with 13 bases left in between. The length of the CDR3 is 15 residues. Here the CDR3 reads CASSDLPGVQETQYF. In nucleotides, the CDR3 is TGTGCCAGCAGTGACCTTCCCGGGGTTCAAGAGACCCAGTACTTC.

V usage is TRBV19 and J usage is TRBJ2-7; TRBD1 might be the D (7 bases). The CDR3 length is 13 residues. Germline V CDR1 and CDR2: LNHDA, SQIVND (reference sequence). V gave up 5 bases and J gave up 2 bases, with 10 bases separating them. The CDR3 nucleotides read TGTGCCAGTAGTGCGGGACAGCCCTACGAGCAGTACTTC. It translates to CASSAGQPYEQYF.

In this sample, this clone turned up a few times. V is TRBV2 and J is TRBJ2-7; 9 bases fit TRBD1. V dropped 5 bases and J dropped 2; count of bases not matched to a gene: 4. The germline gives CDR1 SNHLY, CDR2 FYNNEI. The CDR3 runs to 14 residues. CDR3 DNA sequence: TGTGCCAGCAGTTACCGGGACAGGGCCTACGAGCAGTACTTC. It yields the protein CASSYRDRAYEQYF.

This clone occurred once. The chain combines TRBV7-6 with TRBJ2-5; D might be TRBD2 (6 bases). The CDR3 is 14 residues long. The V gene's germline CDR1 is SGHVS and CDR2 FNYEAQ. V shed 6 bases and J shed 2 bases, with 13 bases lying between them. The CDR3: CASRVGGAQETQYF. CDR3 nucleotide sequence: TGTGCCAGCAGGGTCGGGGGAGCTCAAGAGACCCAGTACTTC.

The chain combines TRBV5-1 with TRBJ2-1; 10 bases are a match to TRBD2. This CDR3 has 15 amino acids. The V gene's germline CDR1 is SGHRS and CDR2 YFSETQ. Unmatched junction bases numbered 5, after V lost 3 bases and J lost 5 bases. The CDR3 nucleotides read TGCGCCAGCAGCTGGGGACTAGCGAGGAACAATGAGCAGTTCTTC. This encodes CASSWGLARNNEQFF. Complete variable domain (other parts from reference TRBV5-1 and TRBJ2-1): KAGVTQTPRYLIKTRGQQVTLSCSPISGHRSVSWYQQTPGQGLQFLFEYFSETQRNKGNFPGRFSGRQFSNSRSEMNVSTLELGDSALYLCASSWGLARNNEQFFGPGTRLTVL.

The V and J genes are TRBV19 and TRBJ1-2; 11 nucleotides line up with TRBD1. CDR1 is LNHDA, CDR2 SQIVND, per germline (reference sequence). The CDR3 extends over 15 amino acids. V was clipped by 7 bases and J by 1 base; unmatched bases: 5. CDR3 region: CASIPGTGGNYGYTF. CDR3 DNA: TGTGCCAGTATTCCCGGGACAGGGGGTAACTATGGCTACACCTTC.